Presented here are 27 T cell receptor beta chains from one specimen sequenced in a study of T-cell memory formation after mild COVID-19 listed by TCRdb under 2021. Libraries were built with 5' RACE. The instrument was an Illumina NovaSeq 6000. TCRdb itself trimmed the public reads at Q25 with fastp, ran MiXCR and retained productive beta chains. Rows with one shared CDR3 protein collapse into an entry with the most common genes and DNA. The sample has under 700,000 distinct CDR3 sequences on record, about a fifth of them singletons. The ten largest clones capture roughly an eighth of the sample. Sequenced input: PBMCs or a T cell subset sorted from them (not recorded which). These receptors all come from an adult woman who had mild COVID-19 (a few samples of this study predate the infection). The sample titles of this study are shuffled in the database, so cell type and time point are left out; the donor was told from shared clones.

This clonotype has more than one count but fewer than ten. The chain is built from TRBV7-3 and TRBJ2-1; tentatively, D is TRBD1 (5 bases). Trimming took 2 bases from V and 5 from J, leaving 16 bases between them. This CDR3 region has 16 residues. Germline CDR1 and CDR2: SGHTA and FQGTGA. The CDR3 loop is CASSLSTGPFNNEQFF. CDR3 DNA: TGTGCCAGCAGCTTATCAACAGGTCCCTTCAACAATGAGCAGTTCTTC.

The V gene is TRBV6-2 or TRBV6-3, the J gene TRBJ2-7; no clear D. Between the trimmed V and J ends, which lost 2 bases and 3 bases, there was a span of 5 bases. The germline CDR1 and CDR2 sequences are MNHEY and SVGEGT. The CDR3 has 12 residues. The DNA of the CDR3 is TGTGCCAGCAGTTACCCTTACTACGAGCAGTACTTC. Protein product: CASSYPYYEQYF.

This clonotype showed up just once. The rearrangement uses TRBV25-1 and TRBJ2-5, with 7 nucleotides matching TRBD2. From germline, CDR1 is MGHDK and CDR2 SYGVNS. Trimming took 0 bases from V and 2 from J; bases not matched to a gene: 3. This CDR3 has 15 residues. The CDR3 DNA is TGTGCCAGCAGTGAATACCCTAGCGGACAAGAGACCCAGTACTTC. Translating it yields CASSEYPSGQETQYF.

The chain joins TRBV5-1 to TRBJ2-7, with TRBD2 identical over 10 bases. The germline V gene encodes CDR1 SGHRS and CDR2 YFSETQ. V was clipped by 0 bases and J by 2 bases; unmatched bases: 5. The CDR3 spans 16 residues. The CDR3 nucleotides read TGCGCCAGCAGCTTGGATACCGGGACTAGCGCCTACGAGCAGTACTTC. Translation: CASSLDTGTSAYEQYF.

CDR3 protein: CSVVAQSYEQYF. The CDR3 region has the DNA TGCAGCGTTGTGGCTCAATCCTACGAGCAGTACTTC. The chain carries TRBV29-1 and TRBJ2-7; D is unclear. The CDR3 sequence is 12 residues long. V was pared by 4 bases and J by 1 base, with 8 bases between. Germline V gene data show CDR1 as SQVTM and CDR2 as ANQGSEA.

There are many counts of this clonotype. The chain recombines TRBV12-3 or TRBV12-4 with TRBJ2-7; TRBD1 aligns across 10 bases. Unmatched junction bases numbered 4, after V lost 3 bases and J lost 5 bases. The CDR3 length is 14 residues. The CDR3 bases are TGTGCCAGCAGTTTCTCCGGGACAGGGGACGAGCAGTACTTC. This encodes CASSFSGTGDEQYF.

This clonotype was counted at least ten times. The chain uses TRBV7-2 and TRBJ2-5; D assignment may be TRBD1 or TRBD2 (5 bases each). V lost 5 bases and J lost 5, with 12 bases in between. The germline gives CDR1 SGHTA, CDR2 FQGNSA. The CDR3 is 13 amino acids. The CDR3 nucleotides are TGTGCCAGCAGCCCAGGGAGTTCGGAGACCCAGTACTTC. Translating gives CASSPGSSETQYF.

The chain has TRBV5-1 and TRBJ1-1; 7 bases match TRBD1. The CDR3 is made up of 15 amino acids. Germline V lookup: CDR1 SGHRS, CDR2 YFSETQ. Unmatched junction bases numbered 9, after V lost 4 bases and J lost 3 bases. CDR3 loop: CASSIQTGSDTEAFF. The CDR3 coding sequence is TGCGCCAGCAGCATACAGACAGGGTCGGACACTGAAGCTTTCTTT.

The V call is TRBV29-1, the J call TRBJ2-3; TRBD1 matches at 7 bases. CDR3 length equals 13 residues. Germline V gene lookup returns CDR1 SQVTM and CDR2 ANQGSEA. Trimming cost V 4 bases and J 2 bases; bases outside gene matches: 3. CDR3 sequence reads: CSVAGQSTDTQYF. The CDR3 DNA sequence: TGCAGCGTTGCGGGACAGTCCACAGATACGCAGTATTTT.

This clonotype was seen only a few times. The CDR3 region has the DNA TGTGCCAGCAGTCCCCGATCGAACACTGAAGCTTTCTTT. This translates into CASSPRSNTEAFF. V is TRBV12-3 or TRBV12-4 and J is TRBJ1-1, with D unresolved. Between the trimmed V and J ends, which lost 5 bases and 1 base, there was a span of 8 bases. This CDR3 is 13 amino acids long.

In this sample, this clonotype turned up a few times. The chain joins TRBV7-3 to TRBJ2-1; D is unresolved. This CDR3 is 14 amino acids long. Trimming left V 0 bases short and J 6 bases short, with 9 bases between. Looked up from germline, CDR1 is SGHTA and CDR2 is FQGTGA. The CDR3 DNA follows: TGTGCCAGCAGCTTAACCGGGCCCTCCAATGAGCAGTTCTTC. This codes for CASSLTGPSNEQFF.

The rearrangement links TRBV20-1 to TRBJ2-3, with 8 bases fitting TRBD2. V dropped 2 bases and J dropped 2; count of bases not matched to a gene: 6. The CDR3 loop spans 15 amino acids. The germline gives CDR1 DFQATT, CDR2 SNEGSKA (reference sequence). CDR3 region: CSARNRGGPTDTQYF. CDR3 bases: TGCAGTGCTAGAAATCGGGGGGGCCCCACAGATACGCAGTATTTT.

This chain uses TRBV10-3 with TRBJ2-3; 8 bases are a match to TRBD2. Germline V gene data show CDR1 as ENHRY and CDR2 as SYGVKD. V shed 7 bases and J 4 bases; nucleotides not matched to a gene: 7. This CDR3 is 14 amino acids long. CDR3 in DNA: TGTGCCATCACCCCGGGAGGGGATGCAGATACGCAGTATTTT. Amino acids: CAITPGGDADTQYF.

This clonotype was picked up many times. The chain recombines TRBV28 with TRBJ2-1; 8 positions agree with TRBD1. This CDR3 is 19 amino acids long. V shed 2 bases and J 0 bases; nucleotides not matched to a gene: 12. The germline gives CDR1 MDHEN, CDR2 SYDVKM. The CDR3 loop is CASSLPWQGAALSYNEQFF. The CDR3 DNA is TGTGCCAGCAGTTTACCGTGGCAGGGGGCGGCCCTCTCCTACAATGAGCAGTTCTTC.

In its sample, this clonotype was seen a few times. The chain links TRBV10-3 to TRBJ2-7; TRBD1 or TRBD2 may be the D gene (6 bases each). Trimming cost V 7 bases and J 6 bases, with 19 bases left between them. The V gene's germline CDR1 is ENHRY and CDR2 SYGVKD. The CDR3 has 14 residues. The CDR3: CAINKPDRGPEQYF. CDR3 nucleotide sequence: TGTGCCATCAATAAACCCGATCGGGGGCCCGAGCAGTACTTC.

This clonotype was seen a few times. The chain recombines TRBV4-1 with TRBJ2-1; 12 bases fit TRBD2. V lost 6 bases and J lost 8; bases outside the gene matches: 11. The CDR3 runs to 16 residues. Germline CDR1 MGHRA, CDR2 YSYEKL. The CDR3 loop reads CASRINGLAGLDEQFF. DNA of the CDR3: TGCGCCAGCAGAATCAACGGACTAGCGGGACTTGATGAGCAGTTCTTC.

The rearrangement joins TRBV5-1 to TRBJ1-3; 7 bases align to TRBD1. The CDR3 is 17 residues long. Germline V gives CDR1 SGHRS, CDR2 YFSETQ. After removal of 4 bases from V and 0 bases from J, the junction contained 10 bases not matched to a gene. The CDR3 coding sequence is TGCGCCAGCAGCACCACAGGGGCCCCTGTCTCTGGAAACACCATATATTTT. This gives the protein CASSTTGAPVSGNTIYF. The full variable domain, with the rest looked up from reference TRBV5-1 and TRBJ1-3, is KAGVTQTPRYLIKTRGQQVTLSCSPISGHRSVSWYQQTPGQGLQFLFEYFSETQRNKGNFPGRFSGRQFSNSRSEMNVSTLELGDSALYLCASSTTGAPVSGNTIYFGEGSWLTVV.

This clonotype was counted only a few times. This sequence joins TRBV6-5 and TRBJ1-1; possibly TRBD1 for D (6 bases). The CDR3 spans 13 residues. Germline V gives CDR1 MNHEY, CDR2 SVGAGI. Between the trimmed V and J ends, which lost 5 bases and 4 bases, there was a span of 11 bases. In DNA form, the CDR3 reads TGTGCCAGCAGTAAATTCAGGGGCACTGAAGCTTTCTTT. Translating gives CASSKFRGTEAFF.

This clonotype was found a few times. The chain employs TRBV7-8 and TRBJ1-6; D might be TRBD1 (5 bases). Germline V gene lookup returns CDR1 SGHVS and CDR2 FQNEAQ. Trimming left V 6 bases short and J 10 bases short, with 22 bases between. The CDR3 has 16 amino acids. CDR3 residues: CASRPPPGIETSPLHF. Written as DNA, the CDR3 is TGTGCCAGCAGACCCCCCCCAGGGATTGAGACGTCACCCCTCCACTTT. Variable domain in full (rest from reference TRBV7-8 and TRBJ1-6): GAGVSQSPRYKVAKRGQDVALRCDPISGHVSLFWYQQALGQGPEFLTYFQNEAQLDKSGLPSDRFFAERPEGSVSTLKIQRTQQEDSAVYLCASRPPPGIETSPLHFGNGTRLTVT.

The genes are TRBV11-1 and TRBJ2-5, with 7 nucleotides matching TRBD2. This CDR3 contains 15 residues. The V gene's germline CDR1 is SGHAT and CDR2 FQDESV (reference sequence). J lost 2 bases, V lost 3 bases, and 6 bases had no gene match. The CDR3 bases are TGTGCCAGCAGCTTCAGGCTTAGCGGGCAAGAGACCCAGTACTTC. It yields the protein CASSFRLSGQETQYF. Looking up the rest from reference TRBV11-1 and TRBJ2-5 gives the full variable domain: EAEVAQSPRYKITEKSQAVAFWCDPISGHATLYWYRQILGQGPELLVQFQDESVVDDSQLPKDRFSAERLKGVDSTLKIQPAELGDSAMYLCASSFRLSGQETQYFGPGTRLLVL.

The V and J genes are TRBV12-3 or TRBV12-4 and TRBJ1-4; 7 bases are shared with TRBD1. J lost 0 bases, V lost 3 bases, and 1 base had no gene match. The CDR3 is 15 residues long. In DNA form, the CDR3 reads TGTGCCAGCAGTTTCACAGGGGCAACTAATGAAAAACTGTTTTTT. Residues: CASSFTGATNEKLFF.

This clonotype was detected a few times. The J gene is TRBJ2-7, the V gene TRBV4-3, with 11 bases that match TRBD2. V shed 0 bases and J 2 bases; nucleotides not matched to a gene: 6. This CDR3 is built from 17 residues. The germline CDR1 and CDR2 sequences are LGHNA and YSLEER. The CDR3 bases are TGCGCCAGCAGCCAAGACCCGGGACTAGCGGAAACCTACGAGCAGTACTTC. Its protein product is CASSQDPGLAETYEQYF.

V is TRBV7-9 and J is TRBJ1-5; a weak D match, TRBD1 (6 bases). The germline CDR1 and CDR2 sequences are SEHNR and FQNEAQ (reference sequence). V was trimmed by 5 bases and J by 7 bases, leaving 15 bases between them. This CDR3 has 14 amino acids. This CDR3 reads CASSPETGYQPQHF. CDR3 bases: TGTGCCAGCAGCCCCGAAACAGGGTACCAGCCCCAGCATTTT.

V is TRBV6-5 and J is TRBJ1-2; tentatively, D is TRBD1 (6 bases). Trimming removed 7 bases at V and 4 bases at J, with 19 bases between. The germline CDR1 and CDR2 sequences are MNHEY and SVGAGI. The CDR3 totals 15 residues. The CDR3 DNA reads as TGTGCCAGCAAACAGGAGTGGCAGGGGAGCTATGGCTACACCTTC. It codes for CASKQEWQGSYGYTF.

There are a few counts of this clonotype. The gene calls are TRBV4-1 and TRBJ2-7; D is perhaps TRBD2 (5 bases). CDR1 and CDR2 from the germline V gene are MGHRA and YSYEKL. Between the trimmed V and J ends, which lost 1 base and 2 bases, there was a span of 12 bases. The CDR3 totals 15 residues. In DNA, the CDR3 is TGCGCCAGCAGCCAAGCCTCCTCCGGGACCTACGAGCAGTACTTC. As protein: CASSQASSGTYEQYF.

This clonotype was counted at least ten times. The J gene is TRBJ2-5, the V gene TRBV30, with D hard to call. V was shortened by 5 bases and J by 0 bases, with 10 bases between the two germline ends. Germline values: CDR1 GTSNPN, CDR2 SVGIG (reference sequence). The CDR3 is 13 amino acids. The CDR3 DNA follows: TGTGCCTGGGATCCGGCCAACCAAGAGACCCAGTACTTC. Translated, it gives CAWDPANQETQYF.

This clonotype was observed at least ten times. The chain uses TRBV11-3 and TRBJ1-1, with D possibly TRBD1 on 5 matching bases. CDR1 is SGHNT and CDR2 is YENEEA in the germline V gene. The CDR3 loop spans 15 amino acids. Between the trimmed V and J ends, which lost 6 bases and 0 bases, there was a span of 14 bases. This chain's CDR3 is CASSGKSGLNTEAFF. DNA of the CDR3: TGTGCCAGCAGTGGAAAGTCGGGACTGAACACTGAAGCTTTCTTT. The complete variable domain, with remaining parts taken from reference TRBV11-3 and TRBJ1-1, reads EAGVVQSPRYKIIEKKQPVAFWCNPISGHNTLYWYLQNLGQGPELLIRYENEEAVDDSQLPKDRFSAERLKGVDSTLKIQPAELGDSAVYLCASSGKSGLNTEAFFGQGTRLTVV.